One and the same sample provided the 26 T cell receptor beta chains below, sequenced in a study of blood T cell repertoires in COVID-19 (dated by TCRdb to 2020 to 2022). Library preparation employed the immunoSEQ multiplex PCR assay. What TCRdb holds here is the immuneACCESS table cut down to in-frame rearrangements. Part of the clones is not present; checked against another copy, under half of the missing clones reflect an unresolved V gene, and the others are unexplained. The sample includes a few hundred thousand clones, with around 84% observed a single time. The ten largest make up 6.8% of the sample. Sequenced: PBMCs or T cells enriched from blood (not recorded which). These receptors originate from a woman aged 40 to 50 who had recovered from COVID-19.

The chain combines TRBV7-2 with TRBJ2-7; D unclear. Germline V gene sequence: CDR1 SGHTA, CDR2 FQGNSA. V was pared by 3 bases and J by 2 bases, with 14 bases between. The CDR3 length is 15 residues. The CDR3 DNA reads as TGTGCCAGCAGCTTCGCTAGTACCACCACCTACGAGCAGTACGTC. This sequence encodes CASSFASTTTYEQYV.

This sequence joins TRBV7-3 and TRBJ2-1, with 11 bases matching TRBD2. Germline lookup yields CDR1 SGHTA and CDR2 FQGTGA. The length of the CDR3 is 15 residues. The V gene end was trimmed by 2 bases and the J gene end by 4 bases; junction bases not matched to a gene: 1. CDR3 DNA: TGTGCCAGCAGCTTAGGGACTAGCGGATACAATGAGCAGTTCTTC. Its protein product is CASSLGTSGYNEQFF.

The chain is built from TRBV6-2 or TRBV6-3 and TRBJ2-6, with D maybe TRBD2 (6 bases). CDR1 MNHEY and CDR2 SVGEGT come from the germline V gene. The CDR3 spans 16 residues. The germline V and J ends were trimmed by 2 bases and 4 bases, with 12 bases remaining between them. The CDR3 spells CASSYVRGEGANVLTF. In nucleotides, the CDR3 is TGTGCCAGCAGTTACGTGCGGGGTGAGGGGGCCAACGTCCTGACTTTC.

This sequence joins TRBV2 and TRBJ2-1, with 7 bases fitting TRBD2. The junction had 6 bases not matched to a gene; V was cut back by 3 bases and J by 10 bases. Germline CDR1 is SNHLY and CDR2 is FYNNEI. The CDR3 contains 13 residues. The CDR3 spells CASSDGLEGEQFF. The CDR3 DNA reads as TGTGCCAGCAGTGACGGACTAGAGGGAGAGCAGTTCTTC. Drawing the rest from reference TRBV2 and TRBJ2-1, the complete variable domain is EPEVTQTPSHQVTQMGQEVILRCVPISNHLYFYWYRQILGQKVEFLVSFYNNEISEKSEIFDDQFSVERPDGSNFTLKIRSTKLEDSAMYFCASSDGLEGEQFFGPGTRLTVL.

V and J are TRBV7-9 and TRBJ1-6; possible D gene TRBD1, 5 bases. CDR1 SEHNR and CDR2 FQNEAQ come from the germline V gene (reference sequence). V was cut by 3 bases and J by 7 bases, with 16 bases left in between. This CDR3 is built from 16 residues. DNA for the CDR3: TGTGCCAGCAGCTTCCACTTTGGGGGGGTGAATTCACCCCTCCACTTT. It codes for CASSFHFGGVNSPLHF. Full variable domain (outside the CDR3, taken from reference TRBV7-9 and TRBJ1-6): DTGVSQNPRHKITKRGQNVTFRCDPISEHNRLYWYRQTLGQGPEFLTYFQNEAQLEKSRLLSDRFSAERPKGSFSTLEIQRTEQGDSAMYLCASSFHFGGVNSPLHFGNGTRLTVT.

V gene TRBV27 combines with J gene TRBJ2-3; D unresolved. Germline V CDR1 and CDR2: MNHEY, SMNVEV (reference sequence). Trimming took 3 bases from V and 2 from J, leaving 9 bases between them. CDR3 size: 14 residues. The CDR3, as DNA: TGTGCCAGCAGTTTTGGCGGCCCCACAGATACGCAGTATTTT. Translation gives CASSFGGPTDTQYF.

The chain employs TRBV14 and TRBJ2-7, with 12 bases lining up with TRBD1. The junction had 13 bases not matched to a gene; V was cut back by 3 bases and J by 4 bases. CDR3 length: 18 amino acids. CDR1 is SGHDN, CDR2 FVKESK, per germline. In DNA, the CDR3 is TGTGCCAGCAGCCACCACCGGGACAGGGGGCCTGTCCGGTACGAGCAGTACGTC. Its translation: CASSHHRDRGPVRYEQYV.

The CDR3 region is CASKKSPANQFF. In nucleotides, the CDR3 is TGTGCCAGCAAGAAAAGTCCCGCGAATCAGTTCTTC. The chain recombines TRBV28 with TRBJ2-1; D uncertain. This CDR3 region has 12 residues. The V end lost 7 bases, the J end lost 13 bases, and 17 bases lay between the germline ends. Germline CDR1 MDHEN, CDR2 SYDVKM.

This clone occurred many times. This chain joins TRBV2 and TRBJ1-1, with TRBD1 as a possible D gene (6 bases). Germline CDR1 and CDR2: SNHLY and FYNNEI. The V end lost 4 bases, the J end lost 7 bases, and 19 bases lay between the germline ends. The CDR3 has 15 amino acids. CDR3 sequence: CASSALLQGTSEAFF. CDR3 in DNA: TGTGCCAGCAGTGCCCTATTACAGGGAACCAGTGAAGCTTTCTTT.

The chain employs TRBV11-2 and TRBJ1-3; 7 bases agree with TRBD1. This CDR3 is built from 15 residues. Germline CDR1 reads SGHAT; CDR2 reads FQNNGV. The junction had 7 bases not matched to a gene; V was cut back by 5 bases and J by 3 bases. The CDR3 is CASSRDRERGNTIYF. CDR3 sequence (DNA): TGTGCCAGCAGCCGTGACAGGGAACGTGGAAACACCATATATTTT.

This clone was counted once. CDR3 sequence (DNA): TGTGCCAGCAGCTTAGGTACGGGAGCGGGCACAGATACGCAGTATTTT. Protein: CASSLGTGAGTDTQYF. The chain uses TRBV7-3 and TRBJ2-3; D might be TRBD2 (6 bases). CDR3 length: 16 residues. Germline V gene data show CDR1 as SGHTA and CDR2 as FQGTGA. Trimming left V 2 bases short and J 1 base short, with 13 bases between.

This chain joins TRBV10-3 and TRBJ2-1; 10 nucleotides align to TRBD1. After removal of 4 bases from V and 4 bases from J, the junction contained 1 base not matched to a gene. The germline gives CDR1 ENHRY, CDR2 SYGVKD. This CDR3 is 14 amino acids long. The CDR3 sequence: CAISGDRGYNEQFF. The CDR3 DNA sequence: TGTGCCATCAGTGGGGACAGGGGTTACAATGAGCAGTTCTTC.

The V gene is TRBV12-3 or TRBV12-4, the J gene TRBJ1-1, with 7 bases aligning to TRBD1. Germline trimming cut 5 bases from V and 4 bases from J; bases unmatched to any gene: 4. The CDR3 runs 13 residues. The CDR3 protein is CASSQQGPTEAFF. The CDR3 bases are TGTGCCAGCAGTCAACAGGGGCCCACTGAAGCTTTCTTT.

This clone turned up a few times. The chain has TRBV5-6 and TRBJ1-1, with D perhaps TRBD1 (5 bases). Looked up from germline, CDR1 is SGHDT and CDR2 is YYEEEE. The CDR3 runs to 16 residues. Trimming removed 4 bases from V and 3 bases from J, with 19 bases in between. CDR3 sequence: CASSGGVYMEHTEAFF. In nucleotides, the CDR3 is TGTGCCAGCAGCGGAGGGGTTTATATGGAACACACTGAAGCTTTCTTT.

The chain joins TRBV2 to TRBJ1-2; 7 bases map to TRBD1. The CDR3 is 14 residues long. Germline lookup yields CDR1 SNHLY and CDR2 FYNNEI. Germline trimming cut 5 bases from V and 6 bases from J; bases unmatched to any gene: 9. The CDR3 here is CASSPDRSRDGYTF. The CDR3 coding sequence is TGTGCCAGCAGTCCGGACAGGAGTAGAGATGGCTACACCTTC.

This clone was counted only a few times. V usage is TRBV5-1 and J usage is TRBJ2-2, with D perhaps matching TRBD2 (5 bases). Trimming stripped 7 bases from V and 8 bases from J, with 15 bases between. Germline V CDR1 and CDR2: SGHRS, YFSETQ. The CDR3 is 13 residues long. The CDR3 DNA follows: TGCGCCAGCTACGGCTCCACGGGGGGGGAGCTGTTTTTT. Protein sequence: CASYGSTGGELFF. The full variable domain, completed using reference TRBV5-1 and TRBJ2-2, is KAGVTQTPRYLIKTRGQQVTLSCSPISGHRSVSWYQQTPGQGLQFLFEYFSETQRNKGNFPGRFSGRQFSNSRSEMNVSTLELGDSALYLCASYGSTGGELFFGEGSRLTVL.

This clone has just a few counts. This same CDR3 is encoded by further DNA sequences in the sample. V gene TRBV11-3 combines with J gene TRBJ2-5; no clear D. The CDR3 consists of 12 residues. CDR1 and CDR2 from the germline V gene are SGHNT and YENEEA. Trimming stripped 0 bases from V and 5 bases from J, with 4 bases between. CDR3 bases: TGTGCCAGCAGCTTAGATCGGGAGACCCAGTACTTC. Translation gives CASSLDRETQYF.

J is TRBJ2-3 and V is TRBV6-2 or TRBV6-3; no reliable D call. CDR3 length: 13 residues. Germline assignment: CDR1 MNHEY and CDR2 SVGEGT. Trimming pared 2 bases from V and 0 bases from J, leaving 3 bases between. CDR3 sequence (DNA): TGTGCCAGCAGTTACCAGAGCACAGATACGCAGTATTTT. Amino acids: CASSYQSTDTQYF.

The rearrangement joins TRBV10-3 to TRBJ1-1; 7 bases are a match to TRBD1. V shed 5 bases and J 5 bases; nucleotides not matched to a gene: 5. CDR3 length equals 13 residues. Germline V gene data show CDR1 as ENHRY and CDR2 as SYGVKD. CDR3 sequence reads: CAISKDRETEAFF. As DNA, the CDR3 is TGTGCCATCAGTAAAGACAGGGAAACTGAAGCTTTCTTT.

The V gene is TRBV18, the J gene TRBJ1-1; D might be TRBD1 (6 bases). V was pared by 4 bases and J by 7 bases, with 7 bases between. Germline-derived CDR1 and CDR2 are KGHSH and LQKENI. This CDR3 has 11 amino acids. CDR3: CASSRTDEAFF. CDR3 sequence (DNA): TGTGCCAGCTCACGGACAGATGAAGCTTTCTTT.

This clone was seen only a few times. This chain uses TRBV29-1 with TRBJ2-5, with 9 bases matching TRBD2. The CDR3 runs 14 residues. Per germline, CDR1 SQVTM and CDR2 ANQGSEA. V gave up 8 bases and J gave up 1 base; unmatched junction bases: 8. The CDR3 spells CSLLGREGQETQYF. The CDR3 region has the DNA TGCAGCTTACTTGGGCGGGAGGGCCAAGAGACCCAGTACTTC.

The V gene is TRBV10-3, the J gene TRBJ2-7; possibly TRBD2 for D (5 bases). Germline V gives CDR1 ENHRY, CDR2 SYGVKD. Trimming removed 3 bases at V and 1 base at J, with 13 bases between. The CDR3 is 15 amino acids. The CDR3 reads CAISDSGRVSYEQYF. The CDR3 DNA reads TGTGCCATCAGTGATTCTGGGCGGGTATCCTACGAGCAGTACTTC.

This chain uses TRBV7-2 with TRBJ1-4; TRBD1 aligns across 8 bases. With 1 base clipped from V and 5 bases from J, the junction kept 12 bases outside the gene matches. This CDR3 is 18 amino acids long. Germline CDR1 and CDR2: SGHTA and FQGNSA. This chain's CDR3 is CASSLDGAGQGTNEKLFF. The CDR3 coding sequence is TGTGCCAGCAGCTTAGACGGAGCCGGACAGGGCACCAATGAAAAACTGTTTTTT.

This clone appeared a few times. The chain uses TRBV5-1 and TRBJ2-2, with 9 bases lining up with TRBD1. This CDR3 region has 15 residues. Germline V gene sequence: CDR1 SGHRS, CDR2 YFSETQ. V dropped 4 bases and J dropped 8; count of bases not matched to a gene: 9. The CDR3 DNA reads as TGCGCCAGCAGCACGGGACAGGGAAGGAGGGGGGAGCTGTTTTTT. Translating gives CASSTGQGRRGELFF.

The chain links TRBV5-1 to TRBJ1-1, with 9 nucleotides matching TRBD1. Germline V gene data show CDR1 as SGHRS and CDR2 as YFSETQ. J lost 3 bases, V lost 3 bases, and 6 bases had no gene match. The CDR3 consists of 15 residues. The CDR3 spells CASSWGQGWDTEAFF. The CDR3, as DNA: TGCGCCAGCAGCTGGGGACAGGGCTGGGACACTGAAGCTTTCTTT.

V and J are TRBV2 and TRBJ2-5, with TRBD1 matching 8 bases. The CDR3 runs to 13 residues. Germline CDR1 reads SNHLY; CDR2 reads FYNNEI. Trimming cost V 8 bases and J 5 bases; bases outside gene matches: 7. CDR3 region: CASRTGSWETQYF. The DNA of the CDR3 is TGTGCCAGCCGGACAGGGTCTTGGGAGACCCAGTACTTC.